This T cell receptor beta chain emerged from a study of T-cell memory formation after mild COVID-19. Study context: Clusters were largely donor specific.

Details on this clonotype: The antigen remains undetermined.

V shed 4 bases and J shed 7 bases, with 13 bases lying between them. The CDR3 is 14 residues long. Germline V CDR1 and CDR2: LGHNA, YSLEER. Constant-segment primers served in 5'RACE that generated TCR alpha and TCR beta cDNA libraries bearing sample barcodes and UMIs. TCRdb reanalysed the 5' RACE reads using MiXCR and keeps one entry per CDR3 protein. Among more than 250,000 distinct CDR3 sequences, roughly 18% were seen once, and the ten largest hold 20% to 25%. The study's findings and limits: Day 15 to 85 contractors were CD4/CD8 balanced; later expanders leaned CD4+.

This clonotype was obtained from a man aged 18 to 30 who had mild COVID-19 (a few samples of this study predate the infection). Cell type and time point are not known. This chain connects TRBV4-3 to TRBJ2-2, with D unresolved. The sample was PBMCs or a T cell subset sorted from them (not recorded which). CDR3 protein: CASSRHRLGGELFF. DNA for the CDR3: TGCGCCAGCAGCCGGCATAGGCTCGGCGGGGAGCTGTTTTTT.